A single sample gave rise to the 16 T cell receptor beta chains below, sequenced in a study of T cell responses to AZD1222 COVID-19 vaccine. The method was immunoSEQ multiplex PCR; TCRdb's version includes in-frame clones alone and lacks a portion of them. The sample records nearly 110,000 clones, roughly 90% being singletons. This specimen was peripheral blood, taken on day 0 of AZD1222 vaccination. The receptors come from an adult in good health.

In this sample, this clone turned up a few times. CDR3 sequence reads: CASSAGGTSNYGYTF. In nucleotides, the CDR3 is TGTGCCAGCAGTGCGGGAGGAACCTCTAACTATGGCTACACCTTC. The V gene is TRBV28, the J gene TRBJ1-2; D uncertain. Trimming left V 5 bases short and J 0 bases short, with 13 bases between. The germline gives CDR1 MDHEN, CDR2 SYDVKM. The CDR3 length is 15 residues.

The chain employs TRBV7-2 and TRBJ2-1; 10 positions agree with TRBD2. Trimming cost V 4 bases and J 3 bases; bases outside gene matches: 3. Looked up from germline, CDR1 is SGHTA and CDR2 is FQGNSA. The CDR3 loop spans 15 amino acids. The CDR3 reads CASSSTSGIYNEQFF. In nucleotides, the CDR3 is TGTGCCAGCAGCTCAACTAGCGGGATCTACAATGAGCAGTTCTTC.

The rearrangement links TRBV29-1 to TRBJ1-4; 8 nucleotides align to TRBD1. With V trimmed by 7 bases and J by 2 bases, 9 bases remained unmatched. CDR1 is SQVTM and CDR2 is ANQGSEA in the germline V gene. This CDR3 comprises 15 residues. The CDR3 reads CSGIQGAGTNEKLFF. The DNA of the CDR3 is TGCAGCGGAATTCAGGGGGCGGGGACTAATGAAAAACTGTTTTTT.

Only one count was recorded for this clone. CDR3 residues: CATSDHEREVYNEQFF. The CDR3 DNA follows: TGTGCCACCAGTGACCACGAGAGGGAGGTCTACAATGAGCAGTTCTTC. The chain combines TRBV24-1 with TRBJ2-1; D may be TRBD2 (6 bases). V was cut by 4 bases and J by 3 bases, with 15 bases left in between. CDR3 length equals 16 residues. CDR1 is KGHDR, CDR2 SFDVKD, per germline.

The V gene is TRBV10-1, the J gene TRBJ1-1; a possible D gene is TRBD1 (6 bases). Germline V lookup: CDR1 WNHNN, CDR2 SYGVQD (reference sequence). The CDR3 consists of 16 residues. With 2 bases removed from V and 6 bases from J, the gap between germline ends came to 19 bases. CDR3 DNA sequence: TGCGCCAGCAGTGAGACCATACGGGGGCGCGGGGCTGAAGCTTTCTTT. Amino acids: CASSETIRGRGAEAFF.

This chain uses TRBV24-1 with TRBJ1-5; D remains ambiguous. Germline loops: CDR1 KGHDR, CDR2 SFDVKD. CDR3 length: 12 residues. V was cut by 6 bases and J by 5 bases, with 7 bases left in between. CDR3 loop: CATSLVDQPQHF. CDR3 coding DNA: TGTGCCACCAGTTTAGTGGATCAGCCCCAGCATTTT.

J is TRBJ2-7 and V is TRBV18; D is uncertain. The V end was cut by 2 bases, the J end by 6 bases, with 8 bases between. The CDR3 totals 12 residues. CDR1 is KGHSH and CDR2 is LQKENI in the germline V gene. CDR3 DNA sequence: TGTGCCAGCTCACCATTCGGACCCGAGCAGTACTTC. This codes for CASSPFGPEQYF.

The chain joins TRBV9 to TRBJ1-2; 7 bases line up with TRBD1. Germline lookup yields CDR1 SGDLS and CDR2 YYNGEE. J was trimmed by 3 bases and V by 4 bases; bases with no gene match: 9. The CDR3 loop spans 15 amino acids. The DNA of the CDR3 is TGTGCCAGCAGCCCCGAGATTCAGGGGGACTATGGCTACACCTTC. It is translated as CASSPEIQGDYGYTF. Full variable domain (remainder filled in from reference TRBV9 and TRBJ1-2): DSGVTQTPKHLITATGQRVTLRCSPRSGDLSVYWYQQSLDQGLQFLIQYYNGEERAKGNILERFSAQQFPDLHSELNLSSLELGDSALYFCASSPEIQGDYGYTFGSGTRLTVV.

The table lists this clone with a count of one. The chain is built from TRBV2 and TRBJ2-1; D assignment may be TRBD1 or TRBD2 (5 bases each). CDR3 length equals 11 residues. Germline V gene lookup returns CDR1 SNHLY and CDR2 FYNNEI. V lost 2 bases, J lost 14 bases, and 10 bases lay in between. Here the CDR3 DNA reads TGTGCCAGCAGTGAATGGGGGAGTAAGTTCTTC. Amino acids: CASSEWGSKFF.

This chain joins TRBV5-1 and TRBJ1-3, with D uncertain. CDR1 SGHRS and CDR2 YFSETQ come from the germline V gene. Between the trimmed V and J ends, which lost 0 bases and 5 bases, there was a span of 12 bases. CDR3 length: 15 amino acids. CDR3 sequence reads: CASSLAADLRNTIYF. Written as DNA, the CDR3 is TGCGCCAGCAGCTTGGCCGCGGACCTAAGAAACACCATATATTTT. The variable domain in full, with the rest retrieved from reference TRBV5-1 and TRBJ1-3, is KAGVTQTPRYLIKTRGQQVTLSCSPISGHRSVSWYQQTPGQGLQFLFEYFSETQRNKGNFPGRFSGRQFSNSRSEMNVSTLELGDSALYLCASSLAADLRNTIYFGEGSWLTVV.

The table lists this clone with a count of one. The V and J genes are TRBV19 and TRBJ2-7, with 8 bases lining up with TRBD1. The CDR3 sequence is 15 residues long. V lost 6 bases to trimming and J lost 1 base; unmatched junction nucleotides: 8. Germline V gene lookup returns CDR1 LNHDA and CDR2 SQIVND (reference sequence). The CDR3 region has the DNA TGTGCCAGTAGACCAGGGGGCGTTGGGTCCTACGAGCAGTACTTC. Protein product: CASRPGGVGSYEQYF.

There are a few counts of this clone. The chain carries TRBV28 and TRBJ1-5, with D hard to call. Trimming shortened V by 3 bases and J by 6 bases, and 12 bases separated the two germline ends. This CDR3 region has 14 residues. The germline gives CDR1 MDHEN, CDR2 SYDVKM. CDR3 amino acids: CASSLDLLTQPQHF. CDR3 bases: TGTGCCAGCAGTTTGGACCTTCTGACTCAGCCCCAGCATTTT.

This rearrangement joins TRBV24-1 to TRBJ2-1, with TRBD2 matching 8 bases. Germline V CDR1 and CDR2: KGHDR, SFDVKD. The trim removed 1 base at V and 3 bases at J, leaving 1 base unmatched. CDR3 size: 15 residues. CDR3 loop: CATSDFREGYNEQFF. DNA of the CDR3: TGTGCCACCAGTGATTTTCGGGAGGGCTACAATGAGCAGTTCTTC.

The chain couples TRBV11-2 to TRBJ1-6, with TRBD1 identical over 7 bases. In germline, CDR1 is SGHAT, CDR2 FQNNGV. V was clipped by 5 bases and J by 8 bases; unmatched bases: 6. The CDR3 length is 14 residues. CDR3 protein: CASSPTGADSPLHF. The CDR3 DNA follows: TGTGCCAGCAGCCCCACAGGGGCGGATTCACCCCTCCACTTT. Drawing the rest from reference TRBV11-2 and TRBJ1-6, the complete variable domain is EAGVAQSPRYKIIEKRQSVAFWCNPISGHATLYWYQQILGQGPKLLIQFQNNGVVDDSQLPKDRFSAERLKGVDSTLKIQPAKLEDSAVYLCASSPTGADSPLHFGNGTRLTVT.

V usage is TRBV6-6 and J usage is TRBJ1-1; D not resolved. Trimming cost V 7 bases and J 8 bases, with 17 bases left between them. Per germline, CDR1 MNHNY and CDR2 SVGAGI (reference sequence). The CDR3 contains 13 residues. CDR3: CASTKNREYEAFF. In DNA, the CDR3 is TGTGCCAGCACTAAAAACCGGGAGTACGAAGCTTTCTTT.

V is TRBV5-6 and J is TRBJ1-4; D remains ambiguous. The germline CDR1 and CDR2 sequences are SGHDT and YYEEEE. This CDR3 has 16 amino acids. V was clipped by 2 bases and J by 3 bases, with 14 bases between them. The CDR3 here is CASSFNGRSANEKLFF. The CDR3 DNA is TGTGCCAGCAGCTTTAATGGACGAAGCGCTAATGAAAAACTGTTTTTT. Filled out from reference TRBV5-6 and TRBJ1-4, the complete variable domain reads DAGVTQSPTHLIKTRGQQVTLRCSPKSGHDTVSWYQQALGQGPQFIFQYYEEEERQRGNFPDRFSGHQFPNYSSELNVNALLLGDSALYLCASSFNGRSANEKLFFGSGTQLSVL.